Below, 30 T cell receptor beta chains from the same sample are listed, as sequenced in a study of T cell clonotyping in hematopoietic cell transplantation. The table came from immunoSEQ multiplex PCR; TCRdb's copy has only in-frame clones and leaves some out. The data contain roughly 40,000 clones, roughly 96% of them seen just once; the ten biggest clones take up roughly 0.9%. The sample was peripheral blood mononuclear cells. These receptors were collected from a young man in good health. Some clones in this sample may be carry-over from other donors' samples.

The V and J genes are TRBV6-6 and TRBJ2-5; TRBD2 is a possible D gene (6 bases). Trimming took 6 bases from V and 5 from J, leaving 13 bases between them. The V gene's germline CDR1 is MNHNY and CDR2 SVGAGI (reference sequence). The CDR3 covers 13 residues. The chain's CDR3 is CASSQVRGETQYF. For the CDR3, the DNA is TGTGCCAGCAGCCAAGTTCGGGGGGAGACCCAGTACTTC.

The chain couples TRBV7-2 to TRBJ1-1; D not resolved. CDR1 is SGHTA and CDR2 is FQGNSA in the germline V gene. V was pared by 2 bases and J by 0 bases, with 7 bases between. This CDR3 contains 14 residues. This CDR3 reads CASSLSSVNTEAFF. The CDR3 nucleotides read TGTGCCAGCAGCTTATCCTCCGTGAACACTGAAGCTTTCTTT.

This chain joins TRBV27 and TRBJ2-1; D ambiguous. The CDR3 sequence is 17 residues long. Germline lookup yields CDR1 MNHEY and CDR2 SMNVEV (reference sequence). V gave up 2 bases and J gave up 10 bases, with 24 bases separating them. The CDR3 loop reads CASSLVGPEDGTSEQFF. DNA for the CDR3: TGTGCCAGCAGTTTAGTGGGCCCCGAGGACGGTACGTCGGAGCAGTTCTTC.

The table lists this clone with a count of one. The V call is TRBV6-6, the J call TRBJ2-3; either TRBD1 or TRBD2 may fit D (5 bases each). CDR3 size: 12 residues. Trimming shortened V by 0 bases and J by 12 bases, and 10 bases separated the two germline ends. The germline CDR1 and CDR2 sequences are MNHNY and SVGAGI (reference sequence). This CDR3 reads CASSYSRGNQYF. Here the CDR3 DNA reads TGTGCCAGCAGTTACTCGAGGGGAAATCAGTATTTT.

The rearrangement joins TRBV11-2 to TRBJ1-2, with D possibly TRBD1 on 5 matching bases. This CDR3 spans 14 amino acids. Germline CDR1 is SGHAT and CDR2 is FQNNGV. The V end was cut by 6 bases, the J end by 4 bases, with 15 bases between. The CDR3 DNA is TGTGCCAGCAGATATCTCGGGACTCCCTATGGCTACACCTTC. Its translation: CASRYLGTPYGYTF.

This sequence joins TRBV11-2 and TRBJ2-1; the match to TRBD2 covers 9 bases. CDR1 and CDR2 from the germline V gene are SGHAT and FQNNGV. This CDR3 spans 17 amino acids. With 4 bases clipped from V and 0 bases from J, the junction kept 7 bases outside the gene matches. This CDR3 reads CASSWGGAGGSYNEQFF. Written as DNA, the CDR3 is TGTGCCAGCAGCTGGGGTGGAGCGGGGGGCTCCTACAATGAGCAGTTCTTC. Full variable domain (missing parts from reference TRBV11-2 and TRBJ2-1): EAGVAQSPRYKIIEKRQSVAFWCNPISGHATLYWYQQILGQGPKLLIQFQNNGVVDDSQLPKDRFSAERLKGVDSTLKIQPAKLEDSAVYLCASSWGGAGGSYNEQFFGPGTRLTVL.

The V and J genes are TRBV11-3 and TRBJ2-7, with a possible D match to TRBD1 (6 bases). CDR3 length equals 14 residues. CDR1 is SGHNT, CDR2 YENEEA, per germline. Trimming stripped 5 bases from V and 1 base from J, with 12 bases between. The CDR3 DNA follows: TGTGCCAGCAGCGAGGGACACGAGTCCTACGAGCAGTACTTC. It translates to CASSEGHESYEQYF. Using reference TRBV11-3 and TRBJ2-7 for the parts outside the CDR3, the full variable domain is EAGVVQSPRYKIIEKKQPVAFWCNPISGHNTLYWYLQNLGQGPELLIRYENEEAVDDSQLPKDRFSAERLKGVDSTLKIQPAELGDSAVYLCASSEGHESYEQYFGPGTRLTVT.

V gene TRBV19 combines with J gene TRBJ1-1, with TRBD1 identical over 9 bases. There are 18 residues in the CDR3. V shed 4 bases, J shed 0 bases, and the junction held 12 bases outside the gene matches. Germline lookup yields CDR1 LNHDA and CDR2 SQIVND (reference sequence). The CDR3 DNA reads TGTGCCAGTAGTAGATCCAAGGACAGGGGCGACATGAACACTGAAGCTTTCTTT. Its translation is CASSRSKDRGDMNTEAFF.

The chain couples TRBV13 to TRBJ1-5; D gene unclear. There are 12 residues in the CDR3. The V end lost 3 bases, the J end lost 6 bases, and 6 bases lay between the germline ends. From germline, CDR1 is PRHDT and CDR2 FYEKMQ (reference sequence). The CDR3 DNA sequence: TGTGCCAGCAGCTTGAGAGGTCAGCCCCAGCATTTT. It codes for CASSLRGQPQHF.

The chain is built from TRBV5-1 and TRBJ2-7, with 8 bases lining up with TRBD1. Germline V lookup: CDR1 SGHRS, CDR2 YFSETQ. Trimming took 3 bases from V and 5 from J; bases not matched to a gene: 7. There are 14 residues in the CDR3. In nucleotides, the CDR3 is TGCGCCAGCAGCTCGATCACAGGGGGTAACGAGCAGTACTTC. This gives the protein CASSSITGGNEQYF.

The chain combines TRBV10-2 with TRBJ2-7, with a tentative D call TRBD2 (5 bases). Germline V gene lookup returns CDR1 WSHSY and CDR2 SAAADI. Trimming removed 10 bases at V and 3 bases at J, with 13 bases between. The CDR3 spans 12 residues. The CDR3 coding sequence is TGCGCCACCCGACGGGATAACTACGAGCAGTACTTC. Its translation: CATRRDNYEQYF.

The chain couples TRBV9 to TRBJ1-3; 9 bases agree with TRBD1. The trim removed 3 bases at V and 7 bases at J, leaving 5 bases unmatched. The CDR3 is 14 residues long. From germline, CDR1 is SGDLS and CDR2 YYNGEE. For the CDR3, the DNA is TGTGCCAGCAGCGACGGACAGGGGATGAACACCATATATTTT. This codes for CASSDGQGMNTIYF.

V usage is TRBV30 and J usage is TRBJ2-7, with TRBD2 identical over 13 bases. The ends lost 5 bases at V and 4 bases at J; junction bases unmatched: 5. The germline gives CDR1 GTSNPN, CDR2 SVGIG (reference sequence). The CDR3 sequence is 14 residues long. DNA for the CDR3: TGTGCCTGGGCGACTAGCGGGAGGCGGTACGAGCAGTACTTC. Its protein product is CAWATSGRRYEQYF.

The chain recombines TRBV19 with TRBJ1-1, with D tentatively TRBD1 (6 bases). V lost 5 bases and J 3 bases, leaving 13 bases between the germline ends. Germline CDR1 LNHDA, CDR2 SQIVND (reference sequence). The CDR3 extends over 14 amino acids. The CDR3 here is CASSVVGGDTEAFF. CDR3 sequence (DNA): TGTGCCAGTAGTGTTGTAGGGGGGGACACTGAAGCTTTCTTT.

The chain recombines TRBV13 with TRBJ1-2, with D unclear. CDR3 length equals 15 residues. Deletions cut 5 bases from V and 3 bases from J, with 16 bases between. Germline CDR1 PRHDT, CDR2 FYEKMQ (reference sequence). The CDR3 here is CASSRIGGWDYGYTF. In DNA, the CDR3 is TGTGCCAGCAGCCGAATCGGAGGGTGGGACTATGGCTACACCTTC.

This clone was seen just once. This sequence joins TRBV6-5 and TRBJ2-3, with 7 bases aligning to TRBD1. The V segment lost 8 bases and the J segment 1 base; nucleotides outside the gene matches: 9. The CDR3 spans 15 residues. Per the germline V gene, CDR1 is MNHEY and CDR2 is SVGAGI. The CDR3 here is CASQNRQGGTDTQYF. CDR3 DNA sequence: TGTGCCAGCCAAAATCGGCAGGGGGGCACAGATACGCAGTATTTT.

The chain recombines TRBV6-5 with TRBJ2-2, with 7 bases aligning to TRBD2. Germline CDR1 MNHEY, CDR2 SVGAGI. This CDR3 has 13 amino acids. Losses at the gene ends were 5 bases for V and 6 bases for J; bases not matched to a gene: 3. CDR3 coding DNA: TGTGCCAGCAGTCGACTAGCTGCCGGGGAGCTGTTTTTT. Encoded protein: CASSRLAAGELFF.

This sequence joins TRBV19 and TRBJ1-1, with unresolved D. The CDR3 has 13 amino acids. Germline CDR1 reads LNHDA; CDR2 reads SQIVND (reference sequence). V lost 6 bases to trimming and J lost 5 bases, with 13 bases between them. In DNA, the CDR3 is TGTGCCAGTAGCCTTAAGGATAAAACTGAAGCTTTCTTT. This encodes CASSLKDKTEAFF.

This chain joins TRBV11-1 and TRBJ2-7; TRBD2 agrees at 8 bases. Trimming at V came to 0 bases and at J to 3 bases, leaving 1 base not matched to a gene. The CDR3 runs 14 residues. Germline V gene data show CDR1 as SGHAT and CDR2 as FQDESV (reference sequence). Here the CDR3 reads CASSLAGTSYEQYF. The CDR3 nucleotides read TGTGCCAGCAGCTTAGCCGGGACTAGCTACGAGCAGTACTTC.

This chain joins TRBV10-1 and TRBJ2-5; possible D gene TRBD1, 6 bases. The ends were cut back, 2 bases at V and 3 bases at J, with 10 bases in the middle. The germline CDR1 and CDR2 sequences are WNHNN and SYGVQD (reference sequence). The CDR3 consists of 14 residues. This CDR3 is CASSEGGQEETQYF. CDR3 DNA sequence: TGCGCCAGCAGTGAGGGGGGACAAGAAGAGACCCAGTACTTC.

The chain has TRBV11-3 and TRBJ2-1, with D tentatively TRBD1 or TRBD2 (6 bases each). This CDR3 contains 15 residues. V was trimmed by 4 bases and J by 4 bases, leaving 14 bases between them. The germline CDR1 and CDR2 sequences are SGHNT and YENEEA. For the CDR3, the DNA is TGTGCCAGCAGCTCGGGTGGGGGGACATACAATGAGCAGTTCTTC. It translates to CASSSGGGTYNEQFF.

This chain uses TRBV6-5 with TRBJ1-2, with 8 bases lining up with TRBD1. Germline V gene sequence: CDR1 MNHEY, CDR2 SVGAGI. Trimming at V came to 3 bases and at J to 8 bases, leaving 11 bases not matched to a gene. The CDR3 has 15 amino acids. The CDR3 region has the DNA TGTGCCAGCAGTTATGACAGGGGCATCAACAGGGGCTACACCTTC. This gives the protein CASSYDRGINRGYTF.

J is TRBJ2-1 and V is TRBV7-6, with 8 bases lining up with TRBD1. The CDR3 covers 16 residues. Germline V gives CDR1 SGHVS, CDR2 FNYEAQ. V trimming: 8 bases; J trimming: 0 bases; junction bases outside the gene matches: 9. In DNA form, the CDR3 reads TGTGCCAGCCCAACAGGGGGGTTCCTCTCCTACAATGAGCAGTTCTTC. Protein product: CASPTGGFLSYNEQFF.

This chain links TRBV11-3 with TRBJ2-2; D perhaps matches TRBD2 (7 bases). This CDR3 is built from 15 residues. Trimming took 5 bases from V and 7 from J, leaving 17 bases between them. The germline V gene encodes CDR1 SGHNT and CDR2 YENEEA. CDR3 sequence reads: CASSRRGGADGELFF. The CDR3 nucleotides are TGTGCCAGCAGCCGAAGGGGGGGGGCGGACGGGGAGCTGTTTTTT.

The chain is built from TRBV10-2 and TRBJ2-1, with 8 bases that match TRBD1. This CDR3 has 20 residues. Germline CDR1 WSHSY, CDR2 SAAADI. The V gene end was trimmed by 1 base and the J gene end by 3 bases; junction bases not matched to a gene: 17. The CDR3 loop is CASSELIYRQGGQGYNEQFF. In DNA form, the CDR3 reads TGCGCCAGCAGTGAGTTAATATATAGGCAAGGAGGACAGGGCTACAATGAGCAGTTCTTC.

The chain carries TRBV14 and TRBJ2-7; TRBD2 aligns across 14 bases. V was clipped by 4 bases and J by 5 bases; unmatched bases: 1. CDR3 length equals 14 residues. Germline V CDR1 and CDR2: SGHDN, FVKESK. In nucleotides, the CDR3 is TGTGCCAGCAGCCCGGGACTAGCGGGAGACGAGCAGTACTTC. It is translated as CASSPGLAGDEQYF.

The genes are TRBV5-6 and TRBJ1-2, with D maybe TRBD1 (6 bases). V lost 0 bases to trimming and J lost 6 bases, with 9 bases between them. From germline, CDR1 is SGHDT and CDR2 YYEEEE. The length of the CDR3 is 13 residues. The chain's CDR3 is CASSLDREDGYTF. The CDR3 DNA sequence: TGTGCCAGCAGCTTGGACAGGGAAGATGGCTACACCTTC. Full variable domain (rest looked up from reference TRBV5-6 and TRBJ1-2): DAGVTQSPTHLIKTRGQQVTLRCSPKSGHDTVSWYQQALGQGPQFIFQYYEEEERQRGNFPDRFSGHQFPNYSSELNVNALLLGDSALYLCASSLDREDGYTFGSGTRLTVV.

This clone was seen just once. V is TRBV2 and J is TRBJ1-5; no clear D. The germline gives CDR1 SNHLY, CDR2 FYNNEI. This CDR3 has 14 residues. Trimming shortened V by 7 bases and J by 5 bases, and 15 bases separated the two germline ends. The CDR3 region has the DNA TGTGCCAGCAATACGATCTACCGGGATCAGCCCCAGCATTTT. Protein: CASNTIYRDQPQHF.

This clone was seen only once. CDR3 sequence: CASSLGTSGGVDTQYF. DNA of the CDR3: TGTGCCAGCAGTTTAGGAACTAGCGGGGGCGTAGATACGCAGTATTTT. This sequence joins TRBV5-6 and TRBJ2-3; TRBD2 aligns across 11 bases. The J segment lost 5 bases and the V segment lost 5 bases, leaving 10 bases of the junction unmatched. CDR1 and CDR2 from the germline V gene are SGHDT and YYEEEE. CDR3 size: 16 residues.

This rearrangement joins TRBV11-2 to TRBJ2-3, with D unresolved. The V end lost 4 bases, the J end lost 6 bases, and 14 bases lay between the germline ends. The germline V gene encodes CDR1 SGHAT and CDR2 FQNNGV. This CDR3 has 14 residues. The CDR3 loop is CASSSLEEWDTQYF. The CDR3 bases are TGTGCCAGCAGCTCACTCGAGGAGTGGGATACGCAGTATTTT.